A selection of T cell receptor beta chains follows, all from one sample in a study of T cells expressing NK-cell markers. For each CDR3 protein, TCRdb gives one entry from its re-call of the 5' RACE reads, without DNA. In all, the sample yields roughly 430,000 distinct CDR3 sequences. Sequenced input: blood T cells: a sorted CD56 or NKG2C T cell subset, CD4+ or CD8+ T cells, or bulk PBMC T cells (not recorded which). The receptors here all came from a woman aged 18 to 75 in good health. Each CDR3 is given with its conserved first and last residue. The order of the fields is V gene, CDR3 length, J gene, CDR3 protein.

V gene: TRBV27
CDR3 length: 14
J gene: TRBJ1-5
CDR3 protein: CASSLSILGQPQHF

V gene: TRBV5-5
CDR3 length: 16
J gene: TRBJ1-6
CDR3 protein: CASSLAGDGNNSPLHF

V gene: TRBV4-1
CDR3 length: 16
J gene: TRBJ1-5
CDR3 protein: CASSQAGASSNQPQHF

V gene: TRBV20-1
CDR3 length: 14
J gene: TRBJ2-5
CDR3 protein: CSARAGGSQETQYF

V gene: TRBV5-1
CDR3 length: 15
J gene: TRBJ2-1
CDR3 protein: CASSPGTGQVNEQFF

V gene: TRBV6-1
CDR3 length: 16
J gene: TRBJ1-5
CDR3 protein: CASRPYRGSYAQPQHF

V gene: TRBV3-1
CDR3 length: 14
J gene: TRBJ2-4
CDR3 protein: CASSQVGQRSIQYF

V gene: TRBV25-1
CDR3 length: 14
J gene: TRBJ1-2
CDR3 protein: CASSEYSAERGYTF

V gene: TRBV30
CDR3 length: 13
J gene: TRBJ2-5
CDR3 protein: CAWSTHLWETQYF

V gene: TRBV12-3/TRBV12-4
CDR3 length: 16
J gene: TRBJ2-5
CDR3 protein: CASSFGIAGGQETQYF

V gene: TRBV6-2/TRBV6-3
CDR3 length: 14
J gene: TRBJ1-5
CDR3 protein: CASMLVGGDQPQHF

V gene: TRBV30
CDR3 length: 13
J gene: TRBJ2-3
CDR3 protein: CAWSAHPRDTQYF

V gene: TRBV7-7
CDR3 length: 18
J gene: TRBJ2-2
CDR3 protein: CASSFLTGSPSNTGELFF

V gene: TRBV20-1
CDR3 length: 12
J gene: TRBJ2-7
CDR3 protein: CSARETTYEQYF

V gene: TRBV7-9
CDR3 length: 15
J gene: TRBJ2-5
CDR3 protein: CASTLAGAVQETQYF

V gene: TRBV6-1
CDR3 length: 13
J gene: TRBJ1-5
CDR3 protein: CAARQGGDQPQHF

V gene: TRBV7-8
CDR3 length: 14
J gene: TRBJ2-7
CDR3 protein: CASSLSGTASEQYF

V gene: TRBV7-2
CDR3 length: 14
J gene: TRBJ2-5
CDR3 protein: CASSLASEWETQYF

V gene: TRBV3-1
CDR3 length: 15
J gene: TRBJ2-7
CDR3 protein: CASSQDTGTSYEQYF

V gene: TRBV20-1
CDR3 length: 15
J gene: TRBJ2-1
CDR3 protein: CSAIGGAGTINEQFF

V gene: TRBV12-3/TRBV12-4
CDR3 length: 19
J gene: TRBJ1-3
CDR3 protein: CASSNPGTGPYLTGNTIYF

V gene: TRBV10-3
CDR3 length: 13
J gene: TRBJ1-4
CDR3 protein: CAIRGTGVGELFF